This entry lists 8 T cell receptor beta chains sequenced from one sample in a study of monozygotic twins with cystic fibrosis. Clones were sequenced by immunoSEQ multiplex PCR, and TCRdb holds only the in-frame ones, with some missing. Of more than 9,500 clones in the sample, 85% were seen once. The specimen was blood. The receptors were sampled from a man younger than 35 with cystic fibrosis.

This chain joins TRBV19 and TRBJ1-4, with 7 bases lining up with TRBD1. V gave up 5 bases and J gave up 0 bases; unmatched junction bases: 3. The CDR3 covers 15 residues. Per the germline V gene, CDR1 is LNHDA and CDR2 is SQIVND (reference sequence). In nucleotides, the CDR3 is TGTGCCAGTAGTGTCGGGACAGCAACTAATGAAAAACTGTTTTTT. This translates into CASSVGTATNEKLFF. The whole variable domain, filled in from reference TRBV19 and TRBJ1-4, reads DGGITQSPKYLFRKEGQNVTLSCEQNLNHDAMYWYRQDPGQGLRLIYYSQIVNDFQKGDIAEGYSVSREKKESFPLTVTSAQKNPTAFYLCASSVGTATNEKLFFGSGTQLSVL.

DNA of the CDR3: TGCGCCAGCAGGGAAGGGGGACTAAATTATCCAACTAATGAAAAACTGTTTTTT. This translates into CASREGGLNYPTNEKLFF. The gene calls are TRBV10-1 and TRBJ1-4, with a possible D match to TRBD1 (6 bases). CDR1 and CDR2 from the germline V gene are WNHNN and SYGVQD (reference sequence). Trimming pared 6 bases from V and 0 bases from J, leaving 20 bases between. This CDR3 has 18 amino acids.

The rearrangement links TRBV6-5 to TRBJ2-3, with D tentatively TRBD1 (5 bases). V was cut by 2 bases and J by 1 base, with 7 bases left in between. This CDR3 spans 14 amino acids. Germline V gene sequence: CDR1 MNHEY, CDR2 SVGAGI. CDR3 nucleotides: TGTGCCAGCAGTTACGTCAGGGGCACAGATACGCAGTATTTT. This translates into CASSYVRGTDTQYF.

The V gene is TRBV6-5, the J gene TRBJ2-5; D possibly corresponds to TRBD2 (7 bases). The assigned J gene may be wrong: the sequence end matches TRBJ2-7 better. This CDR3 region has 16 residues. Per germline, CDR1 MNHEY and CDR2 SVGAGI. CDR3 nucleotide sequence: TGTGCCAGCAGTTCAGTGAGGGGGGGTAGCTCCTACGAGCAGTACTTC. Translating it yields CASSSVRGGSSYEQYF.

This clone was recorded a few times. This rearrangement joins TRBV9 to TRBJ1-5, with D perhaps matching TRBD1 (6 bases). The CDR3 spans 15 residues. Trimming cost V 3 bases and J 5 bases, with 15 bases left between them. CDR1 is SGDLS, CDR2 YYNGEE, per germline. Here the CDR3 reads CASSAKGGPYQPQHF. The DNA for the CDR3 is TGTGCCAGCAGCGCGAAGGGGGGCCCTTATCAGCCCCAGCATTTT. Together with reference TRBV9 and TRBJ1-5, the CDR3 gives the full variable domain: DSGVTQTPKHLITATGQRVTLRCSPRSGDLSVYWYQQSLDQGLQFLIQYYNGEERAKGNILERFSAQQFPDLHSELNLSSLELGDSALYFCASSAKGGPYQPQHFGDGTRLSIL.

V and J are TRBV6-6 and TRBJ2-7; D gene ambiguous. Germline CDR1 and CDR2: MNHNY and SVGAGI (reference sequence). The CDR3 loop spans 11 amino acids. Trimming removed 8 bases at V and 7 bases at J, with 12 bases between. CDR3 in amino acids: CASLGPLEQYF. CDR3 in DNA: TGTGCCAGCCTAGGGCCGTTGGAGCAGTACTTC.

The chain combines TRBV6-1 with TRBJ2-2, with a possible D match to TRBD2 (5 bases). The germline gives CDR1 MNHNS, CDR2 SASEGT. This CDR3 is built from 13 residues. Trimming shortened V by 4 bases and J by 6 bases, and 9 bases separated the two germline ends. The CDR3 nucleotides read TGTGCCAGCAGTGTCGAGAGGGCCGGGGAGCTGTTTTTT. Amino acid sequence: CASSVERAGELFF.

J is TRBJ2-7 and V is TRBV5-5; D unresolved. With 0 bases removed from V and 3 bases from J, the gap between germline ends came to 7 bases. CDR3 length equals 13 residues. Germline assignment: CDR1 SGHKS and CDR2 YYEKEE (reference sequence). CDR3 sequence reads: CASSLEGHYEQYF. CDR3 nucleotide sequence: TGTGCCAGCAGCTTGGAGGGTCACTACGAGCAGTACTTC.